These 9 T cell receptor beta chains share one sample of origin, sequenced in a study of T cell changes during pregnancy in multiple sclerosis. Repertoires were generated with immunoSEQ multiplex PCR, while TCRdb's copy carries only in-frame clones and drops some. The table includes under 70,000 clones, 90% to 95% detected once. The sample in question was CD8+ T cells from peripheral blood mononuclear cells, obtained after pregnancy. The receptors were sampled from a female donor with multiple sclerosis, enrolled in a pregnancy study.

The DNA of the CDR3 is TGTGCCAGCAGTATGGGCAGGGTGAATGCCGGGGAGCTGTTTTTT. Translated: CASSMGRVNAGELFF. This rearrangement joins TRBV2 to TRBJ2-2, with a possible D match to TRBD1 (5 bases). V dropped 5 bases and J dropped 6 bases, with 16 bases sitting between them. The CDR3 spans 15 residues. The germline V gene has CDR1 SNHLY and CDR2 FYNNEI.

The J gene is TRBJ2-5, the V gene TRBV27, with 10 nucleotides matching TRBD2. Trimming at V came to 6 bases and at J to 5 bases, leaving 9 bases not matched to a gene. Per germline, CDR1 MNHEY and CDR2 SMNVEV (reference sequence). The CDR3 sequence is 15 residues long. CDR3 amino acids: CASRTSGSPGETQYF. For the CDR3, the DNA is TGTGCCAGCAGGACTAGCGGGTCACCGGGTGAGACCCAGTACTTC.

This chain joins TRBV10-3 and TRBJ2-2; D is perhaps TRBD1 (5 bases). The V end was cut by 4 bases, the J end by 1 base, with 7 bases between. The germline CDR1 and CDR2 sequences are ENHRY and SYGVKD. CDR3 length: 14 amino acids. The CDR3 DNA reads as TGTGCCATCAGTGGAACAGGGAACACCGGGGAGCTGTTTTTT. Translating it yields CAISGTGNTGELFF.

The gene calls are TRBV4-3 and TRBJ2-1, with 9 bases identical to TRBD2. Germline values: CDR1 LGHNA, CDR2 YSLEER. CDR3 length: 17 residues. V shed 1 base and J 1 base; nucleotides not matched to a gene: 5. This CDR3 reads CASSQVLAGRSYNEQFF. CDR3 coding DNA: TGCGCCAGCAGCCAAGTGCTAGCGGGAAGGTCCTACAATGAGCAGTTCTTC.

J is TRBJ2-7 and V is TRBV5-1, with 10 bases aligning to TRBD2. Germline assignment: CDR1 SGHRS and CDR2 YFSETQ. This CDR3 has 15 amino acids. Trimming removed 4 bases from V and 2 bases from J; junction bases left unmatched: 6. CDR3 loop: CASSLSLAGAYEQYF. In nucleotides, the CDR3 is TGCGCCAGCAGCCTCTCTCTAGCGGGGGCCTACGAGCAGTACTTC.

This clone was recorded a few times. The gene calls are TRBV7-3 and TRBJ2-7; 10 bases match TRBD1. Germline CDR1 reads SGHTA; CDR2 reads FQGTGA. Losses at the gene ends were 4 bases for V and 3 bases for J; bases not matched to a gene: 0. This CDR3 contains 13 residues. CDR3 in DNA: TGTGCCAGCAGCTGGGACAGGGGCTACGAGCAGTACTTC. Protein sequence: CASSWDRGYEQYF.

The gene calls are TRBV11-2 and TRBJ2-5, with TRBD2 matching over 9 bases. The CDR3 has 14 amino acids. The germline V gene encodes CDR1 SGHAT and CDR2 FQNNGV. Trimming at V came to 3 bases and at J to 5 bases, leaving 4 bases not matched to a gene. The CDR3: CASSFASGTETQYF. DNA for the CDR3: TGTGCCAGCAGCTTTGCTAGCGGGACGGAGACCCAGTACTTC.

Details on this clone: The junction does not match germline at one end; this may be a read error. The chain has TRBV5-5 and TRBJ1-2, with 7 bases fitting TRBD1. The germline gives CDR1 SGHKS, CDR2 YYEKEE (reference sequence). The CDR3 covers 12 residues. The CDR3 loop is CASSLGQLRFNF. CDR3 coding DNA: TGTGCCAGCAGCCTGGGACAGCTACGATTCAATTTC.

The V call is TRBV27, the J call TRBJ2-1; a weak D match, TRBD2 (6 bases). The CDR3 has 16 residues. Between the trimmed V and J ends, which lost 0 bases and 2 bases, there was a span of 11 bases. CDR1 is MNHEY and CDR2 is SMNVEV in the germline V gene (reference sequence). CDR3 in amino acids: CASSLSSVAAYNEQFF. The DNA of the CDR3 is TGTGCCAGCAGTTTATCTTCGGTAGCGGCCTACAATGAGCAGTTCTTC.